The 10 T cell receptor beta chains listed next were all sequenced from one sample in a study of T cell changes during pregnancy in multiple sclerosis. Libraries were prepared by immunoSEQ multiplex PCR; TCRdb keeps only in-frame clonotypes and omits some of them. The table includes 69,000 or so clones, 75% to 95% detected once. The sample was CD4+ T cells from peripheral blood mononuclear cells, taken in the third trimester of pregnancy. These receptors were obtained from a female donor in good health, enrolled as a control in a pregnancy study.

This clone was detected a few times. This chain uses TRBV30 with TRBJ1-1; 7 nucleotides agree with TRBD1. Germline CDR1 is GTSNPN and CDR2 is SVGIG (reference sequence). This CDR3 region has 13 residues. V lost 1 base, J lost 1 base, and 0 bases stayed unmatched. The CDR3 DNA sequence: TGTGCCTGGAGTGGGACAGGGAACACTGAAGCTTTCTTT. Residues: CAWSGTGNTEAFF.

The chain couples TRBV5-6 to TRBJ2-2; weak D call: TRBD1 (6 bases). V lost 4 bases, J lost 6 bases, and 16 bases lay in between. This CDR3 has 15 amino acids. The V gene's germline CDR1 is SGHDT and CDR2 YYEEEE. CDR3 coding DNA: TGTGCCAGCAGCCCGAGACAGGTTGGAGCCGGGGAGCTGTTTTTT. Translated: CASSPRQVGAGELFF. Drawing the rest from reference TRBV5-6 and TRBJ2-2, the complete variable domain is DAGVTQSPTHLIKTRGQQVTLRCSPKSGHDTVSWYQQALGQGPQFIFQYYEEEERQRGNFPDRFSGHQFPNYSSELNVNALLLGDSALYLCASSPRQVGAGELFFGEGSRLTVL.

The CDR3 sequence: CASSLDRGEFYNEQFF. In DNA form, the CDR3 reads TGTGCCAGCAGCTTAGACAGGGGTGAGTTCTACAATGAGCAGTTCTTC. The chain links TRBV11-3 to TRBJ2-1; the D gene is possibly TRBD1 (6 bases). This CDR3 is 16 amino acids long. With 0 bases removed from V and 3 bases from J, the gap between germline ends came to 12 bases. The germline V gene encodes CDR1 SGHNT and CDR2 YENEEA.

The V call is TRBV5-1, the J call TRBJ2-2; a weak D match, TRBD2 (5 bases). With 4 bases removed from V and 1 base from J, the gap between germline ends came to 8 bases. CDR1 and CDR2 (germline): SGHRS, YFSETQ. This CDR3 contains 14 residues. For the CDR3, the DNA is TGCGCCAGCAGCCCGGCGGGGAACACCGGGGAGCTGTTTTTT. This sequence encodes CASSPAGNTGELFF.

The rearrangement links TRBV2 to TRBJ1-5; a possible D gene is TRBD1 (6 bases). The CDR3 covers 15 residues. Per the germline V gene, CDR1 is SNHLY and CDR2 is FYNNEI. V lost 4 bases and J lost 2, with 12 bases in between. The CDR3 sequence: CASSVQGLGNQPQHF. The CDR3 region has the DNA TGTGCCAGCAGTGTTCAGGGGTTGGGCAATCAGCCCCAGCATTTT.

Regarding this clone: One end of the junction fails to match germline, which may point to a read error. V is TRBV4-3 and J is TRBJ2-3; 8 bases map to TRBD2. The CDR3 has 17 amino acids. CDR1 is LGHNA, CDR2 YSLEER, per germline. This chain's CDR3 is CASSQEPPGGRTGTQYF. The CDR3 nucleotides read TGCGCCAGCAGCCAAGAACCACCGGGGGGGCGTACAGGTACGCAGTATTTT.

The J gene is TRBJ1-6, the V gene TRBV7-3; 8 positions match TRBD1. CDR1 is SGHTA, CDR2 FQGTGA, per germline. V was pared by 5 bases and J by 9 bases, with 6 bases of the junction left unmatched. The CDR3 has 14 residues. The CDR3 region has the DNA TGTGCCAGCAGCCAGGACAGGGTCGGTTCACCCCTCCACTTT. Amino acids: CASSQDRVGSPLHF.

This clone was counted once. The chain couples TRBV11-3 to TRBJ2-5; D gene ambiguous. The germline V gene has CDR1 SGHNT and CDR2 YENEEA. V lost 0 bases to trimming and J lost 7 bases, with 6 bases between them. The CDR3 runs 12 residues. DNA of the CDR3: TGTGCCAGCAGCTTAGAATACTCGACCCAGTACTTC. Translating it yields CASSLEYSTQYF.

As DNA, the CDR3 is TGTGCCAGCAGCCAAGCTGGTCTAGCGGGGGCCGGGGCCGGGGAGCTGTTTTTT. It translates to CASSQAGLAGAGAGELFF. The genes are TRBV4-2 and TRBJ2-2; 10 nucleotides agree with TRBD2. Germline CDR1 reads LGHNA; CDR2 reads YNFKEQ. The CDR3 length is 18 residues. V shed 1 base and J 6 bases; nucleotides not matched to a gene: 11.

The chain links TRBV5-1 to TRBJ1-4; D call uncertain. CDR3 length: 13 amino acids. Germline lookup yields CDR1 SGHRS and CDR2 YFSETQ. With 4 bases removed from V and 6 bases from J, the gap between germline ends came to 10 bases. The CDR3 DNA reads TGCGCCAGCAGCCGTCTGAGAGATGAAAAACTGTTTTTT. This gives the protein CASSRLRDEKLFF.